This T cell receptor (beta chain) was identified during a study of cytomegalovirus exposure and HLA in healthy donors. About the research overall: Of 300 to 500 genotyped donors, approximately 80% clustered with self-reported Caucasian donors.

The PCR had 60 Vbeta and 13 Jbeta primers. Per the original methods: As a later analysis found, there were 80 million or so unique TCR beta chains, of which roughly 11 million were shared. Sequencing was performed with immunoSEQ multiplex PCR; in TCRdb, only in-frame clones are kept and a portion is missing. The V and J calls and clone size are taken from that table; D and trimming were inferred from the DNA. There are fewer than 200,000 clones in the sample; about three quarters occur only once, and less than 8% lies in the top ten. Germline V CDR1 and CDR2: SGHTA, FQGNSA. The trim removed 5 bases at V and 5 bases at J, leaving 12 bases unmatched. The length of the CDR3 is 15 residues. About this clone itself: Antigen unknown.

Study results and limitations: Productive status was seen about 90% or about 30% of the time for most TCR beta V segments in an earlier analysis. It was likely that a cluster of highly shared sequence variants was a sequencing artifact.

This TCR came from a man aged 40-49 years in good health and CMV-seropositive. Sequencing used PBMCs. The chain links TRBV7-2 to TRBJ2-7; 7 bases match TRBD2. The DNA of the CDR3 is TGTGCCAGCAGCCCCGTTGGCGGGAGATCGGACGAGCAGTACTTC. It encodes CASSPVGGRSDEQYF. The full variable domain, its missing parts supplied by reference TRBV7-2 and TRBJ2-7, is GAGVSQSPSNKVTEKGKDVELRCDPISGHTALYWYRQSLGQGLEFLIYFQGNSAPDKSGLPSDRFSAERTGGSVSTLTIQRTQQEDSAVYLCASSPVGGRSDEQYFGPGTRLTVT.